These T cell receptor beta chains were read from a single sample in a study of blood T cell repertoires in COVID-19. The protocol was immunoSEQ multiplex PCR, while the TCRdb copy is restricted to in-frame clones and leaves out a portion. In the table there are about 220,000 clones, 70% to 90% of which are singletons. Material for sequencing was peripheral blood. Receptor source: a woman in her 70s with COVID-19, enrolled during active disease. Both conserved end residues are part of each CDR3. D genes are given only for firm matches. Clone size is not always given. Where it is, it says once, few, many or a class for expanded clones.

v_gene	abundance	j_gene	d_gene	CDR3nt	CDR3aa
TRBV6-5	.	TRBJ2-3	TRBD2	TGTGCCAGCAGTCCTAGCGGGAAAAGCACAGATACGCAGTATTTT	CASSPSGKSTDTQYF
TRBV4-3	.	TRBJ1-2	.	TGCGCCAGCAGCCAAGATCGCGCAGGGTGGTACTACACCTTC	CASSQDRAGWYYTF
TRBV4-1	few	TRBJ1-1	TRBD1	TGCGCCAGCAGCCTTGAAGACAGGGAGACGGAAGCTTTCTTT	CASSLEDRETEAFF
TRBV7-2	.	TRBJ2-1	TRBD2	TGTGCCAGCAGCTCCCTGCGGGGGTCCTACAATGAGCAGTTCTTC	CASSSLRGSYNEQFF
TRBV7-2	.	TRBJ2-7	TRBD2	TGTGCCAGCAGCTTAGTCTATGCGGGAGCCGCAAACCTCTACGAGCAGTACTTC	CASSLVYAGAANLYEQYF
TRBV19	.	TRBJ1-5	.	TGTGCCAGTAGTAACCCACAGGGCGTGGGTCAGCCCCAGCATTTT	CASSNPQGVGQPQHF
TRBV19	.	TRBJ2-3	TRBD2	TGTGCCAGTAGTATGGGGGGGGGACTCACAGATACGCAGTATTTT	CASSMGGGLTDTQYF
TRBV7-2	.	TRBJ1-3	.	TGTGCCAGCAGCTTAGTGGGGGGAAATGGAAACACCATATATTTT	CASSLVGGNGNTIYF
TRBV9	few	TRBJ2-3	TRBD2	TGTGCCAGCAGCGGACTAGCGAGGGATACGCAGTATTTT	CASSGLARDTQYF
TRBV10-3	.	TRBJ1-5	.	TGTGCCATCAGTGGGGGCTTAATAGACCGAGACAATCAGCCCCAGCATTTT	CAISGGLIDRDNQPQHF
TRBV5-4	once	TRBJ1-2	.	TGTGCCAGCAGCCCGCCGAACGGGGGCTACACCTTC	CASSPPNGGYTF
TRBV5-1	.	TRBJ2-5	TRBD1	TGCGCCAGCAGCCTAGGGACAGGGGACTTACAAGAGACCCAGTACTTC	CASSLGTGDLQETQYF
TRBV6-6	.	TRBJ2-1	TRBD2	TGTGCCAGCAGTTCTAGCGGGAGCAACAATGAGCAGTTCTTC	CASSSSGSNNEQFF
TRBV12-3/TRBV12-4	.	TRBJ1-1	TRBD1	TGTGCCAGCCATGGACAGGGGAACACTGAAGCTTTCTTT	CASHGQGNTEAFF
TRBV7-7	.	TRBJ2-1	.	TGTGCTAGCAGCTTAGGCGTGGCAGGGACTGGCAATGAGCAGTTCTTC	CASSLGVAGTGNEQFF
TRBV7-2	.	TRBJ2-7	TRBD2	TGTGCCAGCAGCCGGGGACTAGCGGGGGGGCCGTACGAGCAGTACTTC	CASSRGLAGGPYEQYF
TRBV5-1	few	TRBJ2-2	.	TGCGCCAGCAGCCCGGACAGAGCGAACACCGGGGAGCTGTTTTTT	CASSPDRANTGELFF
TRBV18	.	TRBJ2-7	.	TGTGCCAGCTCCACCACCTCAGGGATCGACGAGCAGTACTTC	CASSTTSGIDEQYF
TRBV27	.	TRBJ2-3	TRBD2	TGTGCCAGCTCTCGGGGGGGGGCTAGCACAGATACGCAGTATTTT	CASSRGGASTDTQYF
TRBV5-6	once	TRBJ2-7	.	TGTGCCAGCAGCTTGGACAGGGAGTACGAGCAGTACTTC	CASSLDREYEQYF
TRBV5-5	few	TRBJ1-6	TRBD1	TGTGCCAGCAGCTGGGACAGGGAATCACCCCTCCACTTT	CASSWDRESPLHF
TRBV6-5	.	TRBJ1-2	TRBD1	TGTGCCAGCAGTTACCTCAGGGGGCTGGACTATGGCTACACCTTC	CASSYLRGLDYGYTF
TRBV5-5	many	TRBJ1-2	TRBD1	TGTGCCAGCAGCTTCCAACAGGGGGCAGGCTATGGCTACACCTTC	CASSFQQGAGYGYTF
TRBV12-3/TRBV12-4	.	TRBJ1-2	.	TGTGCCAGCAGTCGGGAAATGGGGGGCTACACCTTC	CASSREMGGYTF
TRBV11-2	.	TRBJ1-1	.	TGTGCCAGCAGCTTAGATGCAGGGTGGAACACTGAAGCTTTCTTT	CASSLDAGWNTEAFF
TRBV3-1/TRBV3-2	.	TRBJ2-7	.	TGTGCCAGCAGCCAAGATCTGGGGGGCGAGCAGTACTTC	CASSQDLGGEQYF
TRBV6-6	.	TRBJ2-2	.	TGTGCCAGCACCCAGAAGAAAACCGGGGAGCTGTTTTTT	CASTQKKTGELFF
TRBV19	.	TRBJ1-1	TRBD1	TGTGCCAGTACCCTCCTTCCTCAGGGGGCGAACACTGAAGCTTTCTTT	CASTLLPQGANTEAFF
TRBV6-2/TRBV6-3	few	TRBJ2-1	.	TGTGCCAGCAGTTACGAGGAGGGGACCGTCTACAATGAGCAGTTCTTC	CASSYEEGTVYNEQFF
TRBV7-2	.	TRBJ2-6	TRBD2	TGTGCCAGCAGCCTCAGCGGGGGCTCCTCTGGGGCCAACGTCCTGACTTTC	CASSLSGGSSGANVLTF
TRBV7-6	.	TRBJ2-7	TRBD1	TGTGCCAGCAGCTTAGATTTCGGACAGGGTTTTTACGAGCAGTACTTC	CASSLDFGQGFYEQYF
TRBV4-3	.	TRBJ2-3	.	TGCGCCAGCAGCCAAGATATCTCTAGGGGTACGCAGTATTTT	CASSQDISRGTQYF
TRBV6-6	.	TRBJ1-2	.	TGTGCCATTACTGGGGCAGGGGACCACTATGGCTACACCTTC	CAITGAGDHYGYTF
TRBV3-1/TRBV3-2	.	TRBJ1-5	TRBD1	TGTGCCAGCAGCCAAGATCAACGGGGACAGACTAGCAATCAGCCCCAGCATTTT	CASSQDQRGQTSNQPQHF
TRBV29-1	.	TRBJ2-7	.	TGCAGCGTTGATGCGGGGACCGGGGAGCAGTACTTC	CSVDAGTGEQYF
TRBV2	.	TRBJ2-1	.	TGTGCCAGCAGTGAAGACAGGCTTGGCTACAATGAGCAGTTCTTC	CASSEDRLGYNEQFF
TRBV11-2	.	TRBJ2-3	.	TGTGCCAGCAGCTTAGATGGGGGGGCCACAGATACGCAGTATTTT	CASSLDGGATDTQYF
TRBV12-3/TRBV12-4	.	TRBJ1-2	.	TGTGCCAGCAGTGTCAGTAACTATGGCTACACCTTC	CASSVSNYGYTF
TRBV29-1	.	TRBJ1-1	.	TGCAGCGTTCCCGCGACAGTCATGAACACTGAAGCTTTCTTT	CSVPATVMNTEAFF
TRBV4-1	.	TRBJ1-3	.	TGCGCCAGCAGCCACGACCACCCCCGGGGGGCTGGAAACACCATATATTTT	CASSHDHPRGAGNTIYF
TRBV9	once	TRBJ2-5	TRBD2	TGTGCCAGCAGCGTAGTTCCTAGCGGTTGGGAGACCCAGTACTTC	CASSVVPSGWETQYF
TRBV6-5	.	TRBJ1-1	TRBD1	TGTGCCAGCATTACGACAGGGTCGCTATCTGAAGCTTTCTTT	CASITTGSLSEAFF
TRBV7-9	few	TRBJ1-5	.	TGTGCCAGCAGCTTAGGAGCGGCAGAAAATCAGCCCCAGCATTTT	CASSLGAAENQPQHF
TRBV6-5	.	TRBJ2-4	TRBD1	TGTGCCAGCAGCCGGGACAGGGGGTACTTC	CASSRDRGYF
TRBV15	.	TRBJ1-1	.	TGTGCCACCAGCACAAACAGGGTTGGGAACACTGAAGCTTTCTTT	CATSTNRVGNTEAFF